This T cell receptor (beta chain) was recovered during a study of beta chain features in type 1 diabetes. General study results and limits: The VDJ junctions of type 1 diabetes patients carried fewer insertions and more deletions. Patients' naive, central memory and regulatory TCRB repertoires appeared more alike than those of healthy donors. TCRB CDR3 length was moderately but significantly reduced in all four CD4+ subsets of Type 1 diabetes patients.

A single heparinised draw of 95 to 150 mL on average was taken per donor. Sorted populations all had greater than 95% purity. Since all of the isolated RNA was reverse transcribed, expressed TCRB transcripts were what got sequenced. Assay: immunoSEQ multiplex PCR; the TCRdb copy retains only in-frame clones and omits some. This sample has roughly 400,000 clones, with around a tenth found just once. This clone was counted between two and nine times. Its cognate antigen is unknown. Germline CDR1 and CDR2: MGHDK and SYGVNS. The CDR3 contains 17 residues. V lost 2 bases to trimming and J lost 0 bases, with 14 bases between them.

The TCR comes from a man aged 25-40 years with type 1 diabetes. The chain joins TRBV25-1 to TRBJ2-1; weak D call: TRBD1 (5 bases). The sample was central memory CD4+ T cells from blood. CDR3 loop: CASSETIGQSSYNEQFF. The CDR3 DNA follows: TGTGCCAGCAGTGAAACGATAGGACAAAGCTCCTACAATGAGCAGTTCTTC.